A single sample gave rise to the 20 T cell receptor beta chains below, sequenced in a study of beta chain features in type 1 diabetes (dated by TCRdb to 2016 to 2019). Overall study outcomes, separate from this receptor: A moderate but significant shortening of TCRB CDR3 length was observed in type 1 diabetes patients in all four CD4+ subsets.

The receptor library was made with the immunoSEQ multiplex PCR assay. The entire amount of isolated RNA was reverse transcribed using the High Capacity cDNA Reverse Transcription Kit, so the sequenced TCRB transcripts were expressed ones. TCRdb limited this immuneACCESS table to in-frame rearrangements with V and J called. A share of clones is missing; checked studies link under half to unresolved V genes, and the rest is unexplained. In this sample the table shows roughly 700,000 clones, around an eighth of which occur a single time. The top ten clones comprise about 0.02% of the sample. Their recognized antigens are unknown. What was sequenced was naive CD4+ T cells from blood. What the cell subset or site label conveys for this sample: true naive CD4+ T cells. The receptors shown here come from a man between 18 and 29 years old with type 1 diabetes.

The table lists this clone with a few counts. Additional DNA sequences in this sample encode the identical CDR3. The CDR3 is CSASGYNEQFF. The CDR3 coding sequence is TGCAGTGCTAGTGGCTACAATGAGCAGTTCTTC. V usage is TRBV20-1 and J usage is TRBJ2-1; D is undetermined. The CDR3 extends over 11 amino acids. Per germline, CDR1 DFQATT and CDR2 SNEGSKA (reference sequence). V was shortened by 3 bases and J by 3 bases, with 3 bases between the two germline ends.

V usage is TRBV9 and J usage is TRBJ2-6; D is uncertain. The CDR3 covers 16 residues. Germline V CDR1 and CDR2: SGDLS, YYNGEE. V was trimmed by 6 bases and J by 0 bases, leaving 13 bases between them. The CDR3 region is CASTRNPHSGANVLTF. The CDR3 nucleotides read TGTGCCAGCACCAGAAACCCCCACTCTGGGGCCAACGTCCTGACTTTC. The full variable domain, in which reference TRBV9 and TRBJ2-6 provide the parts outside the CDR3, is DSGVTQTPKHLITATGQRVTLRCSPRSGDLSVYWYQQSLDQGLQFLIQYYNGEERAKGNILERFSAQQFPDLHSELNLSSLELGDSALYFCASTRNPHSGANVLTFGAGSRLTVL.

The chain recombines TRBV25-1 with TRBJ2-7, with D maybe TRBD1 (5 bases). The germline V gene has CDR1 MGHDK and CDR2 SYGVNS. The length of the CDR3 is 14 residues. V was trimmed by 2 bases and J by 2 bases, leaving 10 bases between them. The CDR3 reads CASSEDSWAYEQYF. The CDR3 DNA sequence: TGTGCCAGCAGTGAAGACAGTTGGGCCTACGAGCAGTACTTC.

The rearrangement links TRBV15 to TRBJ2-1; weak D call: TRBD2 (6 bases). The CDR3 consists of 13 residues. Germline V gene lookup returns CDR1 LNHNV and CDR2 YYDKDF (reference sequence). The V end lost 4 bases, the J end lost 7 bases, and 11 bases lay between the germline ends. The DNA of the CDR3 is TGTGCCACCAGCACCCGACTAGGAAATGAGCAGTTCTTC. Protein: CATSTRLGNEQFF.

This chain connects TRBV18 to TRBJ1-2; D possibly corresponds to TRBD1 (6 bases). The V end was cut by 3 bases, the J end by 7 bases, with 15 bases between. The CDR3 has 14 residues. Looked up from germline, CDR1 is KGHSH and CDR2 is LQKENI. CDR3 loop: CASSPDSSGGGYTF. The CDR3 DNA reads TGTGCCAGCTCACCGGACAGCTCTGGGGGTGGCTACACCTTC.

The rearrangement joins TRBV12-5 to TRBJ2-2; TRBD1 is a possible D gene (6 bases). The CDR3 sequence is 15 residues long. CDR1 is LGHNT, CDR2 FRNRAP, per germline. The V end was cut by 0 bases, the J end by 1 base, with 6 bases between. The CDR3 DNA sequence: TGTGCTAGTGGTTTGGTGACAGGGAACACCGGGGAGCTGTTTTTT. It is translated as CASGLVTGNTGELFF.

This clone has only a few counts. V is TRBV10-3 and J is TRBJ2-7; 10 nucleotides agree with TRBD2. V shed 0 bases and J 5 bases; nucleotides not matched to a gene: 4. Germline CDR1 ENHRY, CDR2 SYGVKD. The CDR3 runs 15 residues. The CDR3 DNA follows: TGTGCCATCAGTGAGTCCCAAGGACTAGCGGACGAGCAGTACTTC. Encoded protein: CAISESQGLADEQYF.

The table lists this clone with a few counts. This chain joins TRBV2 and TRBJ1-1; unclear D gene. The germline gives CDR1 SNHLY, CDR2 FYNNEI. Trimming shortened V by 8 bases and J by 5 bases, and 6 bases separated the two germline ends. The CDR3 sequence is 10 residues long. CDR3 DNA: TGTGCCAGCTCCGGGACTGAAGCTTTCTTT. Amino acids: CASSGTEAFF. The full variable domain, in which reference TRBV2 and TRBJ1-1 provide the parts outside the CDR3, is EPEVTQTPSHQVTQMGQEVILRCVPISNHLYFYWYRQILGQKVEFLVSFYNNEISEKSEIFDDQFSVERPDGSNFTLKIRSTKLEDSAMYFCASSGTEAFFGQGTRLTVV.

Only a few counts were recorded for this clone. The CDR3 here is CAWRPGADYGYTF. Here the CDR3 DNA reads TGTGCCTGGAGGCCCGGGGCGGACTATGGCTACACCTTC. The V and J genes are TRBV30 and TRBJ1-2, with D tentatively TRBD1 (5 bases). CDR3 length equals 13 residues. The germline gives CDR1 GTSNPN, CDR2 SVGIG (reference sequence). Trimming left V 3 bases short and J 3 bases short, with 11 bases between.

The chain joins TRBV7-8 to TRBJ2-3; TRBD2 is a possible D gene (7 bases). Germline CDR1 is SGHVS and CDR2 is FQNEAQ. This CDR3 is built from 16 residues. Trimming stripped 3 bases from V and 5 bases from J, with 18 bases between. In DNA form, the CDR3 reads TGTGCCAGCAGCTTTCCCCTTGGGGGGGCGGGAGATACGCAGTATTTT. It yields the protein CASSFPLGGAGDTQYF.

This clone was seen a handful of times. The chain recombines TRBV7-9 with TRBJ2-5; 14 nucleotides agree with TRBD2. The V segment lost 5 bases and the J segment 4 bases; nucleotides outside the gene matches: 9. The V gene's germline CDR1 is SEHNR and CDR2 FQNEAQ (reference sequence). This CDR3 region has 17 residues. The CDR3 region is CASSPSPGTSGGETQYF. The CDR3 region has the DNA TGTGCCAGCAGCCCCAGCCCCGGGACTAGCGGGGGAGAGACCCAGTACTTC.

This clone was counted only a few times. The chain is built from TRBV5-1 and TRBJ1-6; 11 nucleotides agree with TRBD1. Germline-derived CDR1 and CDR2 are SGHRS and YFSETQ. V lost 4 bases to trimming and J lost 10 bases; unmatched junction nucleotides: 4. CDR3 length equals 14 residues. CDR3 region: CASSVGQGGSPLHF. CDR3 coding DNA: TGCGCCAGCAGCGTGGGACAGGGGGGCTCACCCCTCCACTTT.

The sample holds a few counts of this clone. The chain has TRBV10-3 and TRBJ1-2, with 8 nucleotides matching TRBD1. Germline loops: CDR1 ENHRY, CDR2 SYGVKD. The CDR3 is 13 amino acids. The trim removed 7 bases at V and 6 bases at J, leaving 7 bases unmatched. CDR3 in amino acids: CAITGQGGNGYTF. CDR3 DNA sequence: TGTGCCATCACCGGACAGGGAGGGAATGGCTACACCTTC.

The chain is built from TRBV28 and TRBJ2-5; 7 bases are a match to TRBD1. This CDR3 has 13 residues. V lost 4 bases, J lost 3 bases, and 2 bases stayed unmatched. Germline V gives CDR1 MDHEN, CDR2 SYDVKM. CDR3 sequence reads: CASSSGQKETQYF. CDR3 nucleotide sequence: TGTGCCAGCAGTTCGGGACAGAAAGAGACCCAGTACTTC.

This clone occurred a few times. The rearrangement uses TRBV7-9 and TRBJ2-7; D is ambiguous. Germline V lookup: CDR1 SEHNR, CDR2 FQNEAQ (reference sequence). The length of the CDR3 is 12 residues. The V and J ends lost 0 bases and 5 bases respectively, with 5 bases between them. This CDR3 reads CASSLAEDEQYF. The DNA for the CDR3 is TGTGCCAGCAGCTTAGCTGAAGACGAGCAGTACTTC.

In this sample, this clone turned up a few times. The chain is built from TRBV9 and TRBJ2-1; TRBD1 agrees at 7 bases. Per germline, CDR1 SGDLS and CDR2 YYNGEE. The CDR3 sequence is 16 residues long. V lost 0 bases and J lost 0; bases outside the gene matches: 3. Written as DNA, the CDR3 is TGTGCCAGCAGCGTAGAGGGGGCTAGCTCCTACAATGAGCAGTTCTTC. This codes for CASSVEGASSYNEQFF.

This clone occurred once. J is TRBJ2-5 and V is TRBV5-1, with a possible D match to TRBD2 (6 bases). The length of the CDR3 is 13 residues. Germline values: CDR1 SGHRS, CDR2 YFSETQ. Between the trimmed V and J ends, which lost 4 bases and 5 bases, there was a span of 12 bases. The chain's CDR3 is CASSLPEGETQYF. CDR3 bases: TGCGCCAGCAGCCTACCGGAGGGGGAGACCCAGTACTTC.

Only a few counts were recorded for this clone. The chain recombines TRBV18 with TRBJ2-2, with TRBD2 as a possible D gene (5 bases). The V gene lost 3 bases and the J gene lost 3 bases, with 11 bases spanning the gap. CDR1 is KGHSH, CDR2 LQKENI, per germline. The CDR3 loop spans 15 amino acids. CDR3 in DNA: TGTGCCAGCTCACCGGTAGCCGGGGACACCGGGGAGCTGTTTTTT. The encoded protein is CASSPVAGDTGELFF.

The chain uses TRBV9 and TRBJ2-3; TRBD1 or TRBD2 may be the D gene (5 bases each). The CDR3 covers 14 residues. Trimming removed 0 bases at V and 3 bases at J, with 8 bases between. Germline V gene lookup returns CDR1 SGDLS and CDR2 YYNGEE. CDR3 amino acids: CASSVVGETDTQYF. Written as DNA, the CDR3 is TGTGCCAGCAGCGTAGTAGGGGAGACAGATACGCAGTATTTT. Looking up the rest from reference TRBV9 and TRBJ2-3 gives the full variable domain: DSGVTQTPKHLITATGQRVTLRCSPRSGDLSVYWYQQSLDQGLQFLIQYYNGEERAKGNILERFSAQQFPDLHSELNLSSLELGDSALYFCASSVVGETDTQYFGPGTRLTVL.

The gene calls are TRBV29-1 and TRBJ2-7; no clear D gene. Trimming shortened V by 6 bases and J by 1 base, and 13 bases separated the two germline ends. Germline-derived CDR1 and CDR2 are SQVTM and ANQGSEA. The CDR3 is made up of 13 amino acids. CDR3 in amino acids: CSVGGRNSYEQYF. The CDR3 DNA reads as TGCAGCGTCGGTGGACGGAATTCCTACGAGCAGTACTTC.